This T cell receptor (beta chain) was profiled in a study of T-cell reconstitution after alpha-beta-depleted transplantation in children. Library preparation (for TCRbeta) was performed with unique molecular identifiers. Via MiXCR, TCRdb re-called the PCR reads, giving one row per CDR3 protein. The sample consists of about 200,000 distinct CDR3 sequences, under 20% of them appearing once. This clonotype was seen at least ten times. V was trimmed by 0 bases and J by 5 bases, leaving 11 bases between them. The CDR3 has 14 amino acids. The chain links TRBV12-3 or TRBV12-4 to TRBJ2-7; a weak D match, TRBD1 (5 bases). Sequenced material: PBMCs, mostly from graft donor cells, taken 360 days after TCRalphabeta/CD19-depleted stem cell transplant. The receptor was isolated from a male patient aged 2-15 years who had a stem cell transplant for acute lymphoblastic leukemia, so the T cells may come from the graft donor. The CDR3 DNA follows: TGTGCCAGCAGTTTAGCGGTAGGGGCCCACGAGCAGTACTTC. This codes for CASSLAVGAHEQYF.